This T cell receptor (beta chain) emerged from a study of blood T cells in healthy people across ages. In regard to this clonotype: Its antigen is unknown.

For the second PCR, which ran for about 7 to 11 cycles, a sample-barcoded 5' primer and a J-beta primer mix were used. TCRdb independently ran MiXCR on the 5' RACE reads; one entry per CDR3 protein. The table records hundreds of thousands of distinct CDR3 sequences, about 51% of them present only once. This CDR3 contains 13 residues. V lost 2 bases to trimming and J lost 7 bases, with 6 bases between them. Collection of roughly 10 milliliters of peripheral blood was performed for each donor. Isolated per sample were at least 6 million PBMCs. Study-wide points: Samples with more naive T cells showed higher observed beta diversity.

Sample: blood. The genes are TRBV12-3 or TRBV12-4 and TRBJ1-6; D not certain. The origin of this receptor is an elderly woman in good health. Here the CDR3 reads CASSLPLNSPLHF. CDR3 in DNA: TGTGCCAGCAGTTTACCCCTGAATTCACCCCTCCACTTT.